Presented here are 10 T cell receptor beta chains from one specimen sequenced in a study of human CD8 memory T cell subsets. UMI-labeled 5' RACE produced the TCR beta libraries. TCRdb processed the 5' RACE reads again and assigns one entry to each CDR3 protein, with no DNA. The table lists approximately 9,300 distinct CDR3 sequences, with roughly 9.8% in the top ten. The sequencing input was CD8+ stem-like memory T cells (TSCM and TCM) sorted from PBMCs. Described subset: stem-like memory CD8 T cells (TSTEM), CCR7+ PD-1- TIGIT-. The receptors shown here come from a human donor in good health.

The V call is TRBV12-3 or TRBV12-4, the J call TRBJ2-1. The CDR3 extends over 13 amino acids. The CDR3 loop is CASRLPDEDEQFF.

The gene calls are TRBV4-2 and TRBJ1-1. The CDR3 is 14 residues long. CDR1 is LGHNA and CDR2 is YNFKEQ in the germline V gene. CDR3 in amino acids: CASSQVSENTEAFF.

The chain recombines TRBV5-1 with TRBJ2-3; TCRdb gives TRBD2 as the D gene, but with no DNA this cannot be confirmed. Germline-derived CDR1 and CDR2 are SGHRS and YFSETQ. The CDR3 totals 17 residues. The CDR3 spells CASSRTSGGPSTDTQYF.

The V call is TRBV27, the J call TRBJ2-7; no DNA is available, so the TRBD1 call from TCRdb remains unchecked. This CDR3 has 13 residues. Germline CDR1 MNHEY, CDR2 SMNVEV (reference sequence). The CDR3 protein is CASGQVSGDEQYF.

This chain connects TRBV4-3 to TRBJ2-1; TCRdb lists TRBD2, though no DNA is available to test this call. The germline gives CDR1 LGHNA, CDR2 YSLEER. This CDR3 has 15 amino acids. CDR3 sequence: CASSQDRVGVIEQFF.

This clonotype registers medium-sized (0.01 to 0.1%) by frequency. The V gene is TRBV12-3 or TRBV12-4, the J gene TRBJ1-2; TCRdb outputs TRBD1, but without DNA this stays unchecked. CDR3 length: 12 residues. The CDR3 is CTTTDRGYGYTF.

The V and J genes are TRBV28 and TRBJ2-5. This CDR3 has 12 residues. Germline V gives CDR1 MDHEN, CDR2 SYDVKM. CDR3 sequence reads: CASSLGSWTQYF.

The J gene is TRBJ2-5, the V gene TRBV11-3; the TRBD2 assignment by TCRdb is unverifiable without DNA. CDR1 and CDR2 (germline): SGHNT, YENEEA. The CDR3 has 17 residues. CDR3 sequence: CASSLDLSGSFGETQYF.

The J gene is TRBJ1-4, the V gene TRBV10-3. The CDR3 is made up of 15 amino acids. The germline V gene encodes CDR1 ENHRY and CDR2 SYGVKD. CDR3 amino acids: CAISEEGTTNEKLFF.

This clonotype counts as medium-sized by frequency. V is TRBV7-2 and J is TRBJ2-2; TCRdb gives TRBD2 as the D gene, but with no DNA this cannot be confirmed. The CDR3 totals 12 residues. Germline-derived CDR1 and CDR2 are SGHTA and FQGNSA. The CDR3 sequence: CASSGLAGELFF.